The rows below give T cell receptor beta chains drawn from one sample of a study of blood T cell repertoires in COVID-19. Some clones are missing from TCRdb's copy, which holds only in-frame ones; the method was immunoSEQ multiplex PCR. The profile shows 150,000 to 200,000 clones, around nine tenths of them singletons. Sequenced material: peripheral blood. Receptors originate from a woman aged 70-85 years with COVID-19, enrolled during active disease. Each CDR3 is given with its conserved first and last residue. A clone size is listed for some rows: how often the clone was seen (once, few, many), or a class if it is expanded.

v_call clone_size cdr3_aa
TRBV28 . CASSFPNQGLMNTEAFF
TRBV5-4 . CASSFRDSGANVLTF
TRBV19 once CASSVSGRAGTEAFF
TRBV24-1 once CATSETSGTRGEQFF
TRBV29-1 . CSVGIDRGPSYEQYF
TRBV5-1 . CASSLNSVGGDTQYF
TRBV6-5 once CASSYSSGTGVSPLHF
TRBV3-1/TRBV3-2 . CASSQGSGGSETQYF
TRBV3-1/TRBV3-2 . CASSQASYGYTF
TRBV7-8 . CASTFFSSSGNTIYF
TRBV5-5 . CASSLALAGGQETQYF
TRBV19 . CASTNGPGRAFF
TRBV14 . CASSQERDRGRDF
TRBV6-6 . CASSTGQGGGYTF
TRBV28 few CASSSPRGGQPQHF
TRBV5-1 . CASSFQGQQFFFYGYTF
TRBV6-5 . CASIRGHQETQYF
TRBV5-1 . CASSLRSQHTGGYTF
TRBV2 many CASSPYEDQPQHF
TRBV5-1 . CASTLQGYGEKLFF
TRBV5-6 . CASSLARGQSYGYTF
TRBV10-1 . CASSEYPGYGYTF
TRBV6-5 . CASTQTRQTEAFF
TRBV19 . CASSQGFEFHGYTF
TRBV1 . CTSSPPTGQGISPLHF
TRBV18 . CASSPLQGVNQPQHF
TRBV10-1 . CASSGRGTEAFF
TRBV4-1 . CASSHGQGGVYEQYF
TRBV2 . CASRAGYDSNQPQHF
TRBV2 . CASNGQGATEAFF
TRBV7-8 . CASSTRRGGGRNEQFF
TRBV6-6 . CASSTSDRERSPLHF
TRBV3-1/TRBV3-2 . CASSQDMSRETQYF
TRBV7-9 . CASTRFGARTEAFF
TRBV24-1 . CATSAGGQGINYNEQFF
TRBV3-1/TRBV3-2 . CASSPLTGTAYGYTF
TRBV6-5 . CASSAGYLFEETQYF
TRBV28 . CASSFNGRPLGGYTF
TRBV4-1 . CASSQVFLPHRDRAYEQYF
TRBV3-1/TRBV3-2 . CASSQVYPGGTEAFF
TRBV30 . CAWGKQGALSETQYF
TRBV10-3 . CAISEWDRGRDTEAFF
TRBV18 . CASSPVGGGAFVRSVEQFF
TRBV9 once CASSVGLAGNAETQYF
TRBV28 . CASIFGGLSNQPQHF
TRBV30 . CACSPGQGLINYGYTF
TRBV24-1 . CATSDSSFSHSNQPQHF